The present entry profiles one T cell receptor (beta chain) with its context. This specimen belongs to a study of CD8+CD57+ T cells in acquired aplastic anemia. TCR beta VDJ and CDR3 profiling used genomic DNA as template. TCRdb reprocessed the reads via MiXCR and lists one record per CDR3 protein. Altogether roughly 160,000 distinct CDR3 sequences are present, about two thirds being singletons, with the ten largest covering under 60%. Patients chosen for sequencing had shown CD8+CD57+ cell expansion by flow cytometry. The germline gives CDR1 SQVTM, CDR2 ANQGSEA. V gave up 4 bases and J gave up 8 bases, with 11 bases separating them. This CDR3 has 11 amino acids.

This rearrangement joins TRBV29-1 to TRBJ1-2; no reliable D call. Input material: sorted CD4+, CD8+, or CD8+CD57+ T cells (not recorded which) from PBMCs. The receptor's source is a human donor with aplastic anemia. The CDR3 spells CSVAREGGYTF. CDR3 nucleotides: TGCAGCGTTGCCCGGGAGGGAGGCTACACCTTC. Together with reference TRBV29-1 and TRBJ1-2, the CDR3 gives the full variable domain: SAVISQKPSRDICQRGTSLTIQCQVDSQVTMMFWYRQQPGQSLTLIATANQGSEATYESGFVIDKFPISRPNLTFSTLTVSNMSPEDSSIYLCSVAREGGYTFGSGTRLTVV.